The 9 T cell receptor beta chains presented below share a single source sample, sequenced in a study of blood T cell repertoires in COVID-19. Sequencing used immunoSEQ multiplex PCR; TCRdb keeps in-frame clones, though not all of them. The sample lists around 87,000 clones, roughly nine tenths seen once, with 8% to 9.5% in the top ten. Sequencing was done on a sample of peripheral blood. These receptors were obtained from a man between 50 and 59 years old with acute or convalescent COVID-19.

The chain carries TRBV4-2 and TRBJ2-2; D may be TRBD2 (5 bases). The germline gives CDR1 LGHNA, CDR2 YNFKEQ. V lost 2 bases to trimming and J lost 4 bases, with 8 bases between them. This CDR3 has 14 residues. The CDR3 here is CASSQYRGTGELFF. CDR3 nucleotides: TGTGCCAGCAGCCAATATCGGGGCACCGGGGAGCTGTTTTTT.

CDR3 in amino acids: CASSLTGNTGELFF. CDR3 DNA sequence: TGTGCCAGCAGCTTAACAGGGAACACCGGGGAGCTGTTTTTT. V and J are TRBV7-2 and TRBJ2-2; possible D gene TRBD1, 5 bases. The CDR3 runs 14 residues. V lost 2 bases to trimming and J lost 1 base, with 5 bases between them. Per the germline V gene, CDR1 is SGHTA and CDR2 is FQGNSA.

The chain uses TRBV7-2 and TRBJ2-7; 8 nucleotides line up with TRBD2. Germline V gene sequence: CDR1 SGHTA, CDR2 FQGNSA. This CDR3 is built from 14 residues. V dropped 5 bases and J dropped 6; count of bases not matched to a gene: 9. The CDR3 nucleotides are TGTGCCAGCAGCGCCCGATCGGGGGGGACCGAGCAGTACGTC. This gives the protein CASSARSGGTEQYV.

The chain employs TRBV7-2 and TRBJ2-1, with D possibly TRBD2 on 6 matching bases. This CDR3 comprises 15 residues. V dropped 2 bases and J dropped 5 bases, with 13 bases sitting between them. The germline V gene encodes CDR1 SGHTA and CDR2 FQGNSA. The CDR3 DNA follows: TGTGCCAGCAGCTTACTTTGGGGACTTAACAATGAGCAGTTCTTC. This sequence encodes CASSLLWGLNNEQFF.

Of note for this clone: An end of the junction differs from the germline gene, which may be a read error. The same CDR3 can be traced to other DNA sequences in this sample. The gene calls are TRBV7-9 and TRBJ1-1; 7 bases align to TRBD1. There are 13 residues in the CDR3. Germline values: CDR1 SEHNR, CDR2 FQNEAQ (reference sequence). CDR3 loop: CASSLDRDTEAFF. In DNA form, the CDR3 reads TGTGCCAGCAGTTTAGACAGGGACACTGAAGCTTTCTTT.

The chain links TRBV27 to TRBJ1-1; D remains ambiguous. The CDR3 runs 14 residues. V was cut by 5 bases and J by 8 bases, with 18 bases left in between. CDR1 is MNHEY, CDR2 SMNVEV, per germline (reference sequence). CDR3: CASSPSLVSAEAFF. The CDR3 DNA reads TGTGCCAGCAGTCCCAGTCTAGTATCGGCGGAAGCTTTCTTT.

As DNA, the CDR3 is TGTGCCAGTAGTCAGACAGGGGGCGGGGGCCAGCCCCAGCATTTT. Its translation is CASSQTGGGGQPQHF. The chain combines TRBV19 with TRBJ1-5; TRBD1 matches 10 bases. The CDR3 runs to 15 residues. Germline trimming cut 5 bases from V and 7 bases from J; bases unmatched to any gene: 8. Germline CDR1 reads LNHDA; CDR2 reads SQIVND (reference sequence). The full variable domain, with the rest looked up from reference TRBV19 and TRBJ1-5, is DGGITQSPKYLFRKEGQNVTLSCEQNLNHDAMYWYRQDPGQGLRLIYYSQIVNDFQKGDIAEGYSVSREKKESFPLTVTSAQKNPTAFYLCASSQTGGGGQPQHFGDGTRLSIL.

The chain employs TRBV29-1 and TRBJ1-6; D is possibly TRBD1 (6 bases). The CDR3 length is 13 residues. V gave up 7 bases and J gave up 8 bases, with 15 bases separating them. Germline assignment: CDR1 SQVTM and CDR2 ANQGSEA. CDR3 nucleotides: TGCAGCGCCCAAGGGGGTGTCGATTCACCCCTCCACTTT. Residues: CSAQGGVDSPLHF.

The chain carries TRBV19 and TRBJ1-2; 9 bases agree with TRBD1. In germline, CDR1 is LNHDA, CDR2 SQIVND (reference sequence). V trimming: 6 bases; J trimming: 0 bases; junction bases outside the gene matches: 5. CDR3 size: 15 residues. Here the CDR3 DNA reads TGTGCCAGTAGACAGGGGGCCTACCCTAACTATGGCTACACCTTC. Translating it yields CASRQGAYPNYGYTF.